This T cell receptor (beta chain) comes out of a study of identical twins. Study results and limitations: Donors were not followed over many years; analysis was cross-sectional. In beta out-of-frame sequences, the excess sharing between twins was weaker.

The CDR3 sequence is 16 residues long. Germline CDR1 SNHLY, CDR2 FYNNEI. Between the trimmed V and J ends, which lost 4 bases and 2 bases, there was a span of 16 bases. In every case, the donor was a healthy Caucasian. This clonotype was detected a few times. Its antigen is not known. TCRdb recomputed calls from the 5' RACE reads with MiXCR, one row per CDR3 protein. The data contain roughly 1.6 million distinct CDR3 sequences, roughly 35% of them singletons. The sample taken for sequencing was cord blood. This rearrangement joins TRBV2 to TRBJ2-3, with unresolved D. The sequence was obtained from a newborn girl in good health. Written as DNA, the CDR3 is TGTGCCAGCAGTGCGGCTCCAGGCATCCTCACAGATACGCAGTATTTT. This translates into CASSAAPGILTDTQYF.